The 14 T cell receptor beta chains below all came from one sample that was sequenced in a study of blood T cell repertoires in COVID-19. Produced via immunoSEQ multiplex PCR; TCRdb's table is partial and in-frame only. The table includes over 70,000 clones, around 86% detected once. The specimen was peripheral blood. These receptors originate from a human donor in a cohort sampled during active COVID-19.

The V call is TRBV29-1, the J call TRBJ1-1, with D maybe TRBD1 (6 bases). The germline V and J ends were trimmed by 5 bases and 1 base, with 14 bases remaining between them. The germline V gene has CDR1 SQVTM and CDR2 ANQGSEA. The CDR3 contains 14 residues. CDR3 in amino acids: CSVRGGRGNTEAFF. The CDR3 DNA reads as TGCAGCGTTCGAGGGGGTAGGGGGAACACTGAAGCTTTCTTT.

The rearrangement joins TRBV5-1 to TRBJ2-3; the D is unclear. Germline lookup yields CDR1 SGHRS and CDR2 YFSETQ. The CDR3 spans 13 residues. V was clipped by 1 base and J by 2 bases, with 5 bases between them. The CDR3 coding sequence is TGCGCCAGCAGCTTGTATAACACAGATACGCAGTATTTT. It specifies CASSLYNTDTQYF.

The V and J genes are TRBV6-5 and TRBJ2-2; D is undetermined. The V gene's germline CDR1 is MNHEY and CDR2 SVGAGI. V was shortened by 6 bases and J by 4 bases, with 12 bases between the two germline ends. The CDR3 is 14 residues long. Here the CDR3 DNA reads TGTGCCAGCAGGGCCCCCTTAAGCACCGGGGAGCTGTTTTTT. Amino acid sequence: CASRAPLSTGELFF.

CDR3 sequence: CASSLQAGGEQYF. The CDR3 DNA reads TGTGCCAGCAGCCTCCAGGCAGGGGGAGAGCAGTACTTC. The rearrangement links TRBV27 to TRBJ2-7; TRBD1 matches 7 bases. V was pared by 6 bases and J by 7 bases, with 9 bases of the junction left unmatched. Germline CDR1 reads MNHEY; CDR2 reads SMNVEV (reference sequence). The CDR3 totals 13 residues.

The genes are TRBV28 and TRBJ1-5; D is ambiguous. The CDR3 spans 14 residues. Trimming took off 2 bases at V and 7 bases at J, with 12 bases between the two ends. Germline V gene lookup returns CDR1 MDHEN and CDR2 SYDVKM. The CDR3 sequence: CASSLPGLNQPQHF. In DNA, the CDR3 is TGTGCCAGCAGTTTACCCGGGTTGAACCAGCCCCAGCATTTT.

The chain links TRBV7-3 to TRBJ2-5; TRBD1 is a possible D gene (5 bases). V lost 4 bases and J 5 bases, leaving 11 bases between the germline ends. The length of the CDR3 is 13 residues. Germline lookup yields CDR1 SGHTA and CDR2 FQGTGA. The CDR3 DNA is TGTGCCAGCAGCTCCGATGGGGCGGAGACCCAGTACTTC. It translates to CASSSDGAETQYF.

V gene TRBV7-2 combines with J gene TRBJ2-3; D is uncertain. Trimming shortened V by 4 bases and J by 4 bases, and 9 bases separated the two germline ends. Looked up from germline, CDR1 is SGHTA and CDR2 is FQGNSA. The CDR3 is 13 residues long. CDR3 sequence reads: CASSSYLPDTQYF. In DNA form, the CDR3 reads TGTGCCAGCAGCTCTTATCTACCAGATACGCAGTATTTT.

The chain recombines TRBV24-1 with TRBJ2-5, with TRBD1 matching over 8 bases. This CDR3 is built from 15 residues. J gave up 2 bases and V 4 bases, and 5 bases lay outside the gene matches. Germline lookup yields CDR1 KGHDR and CDR2 SFDVKD. The CDR3 bases are TGTGCCACCAGTGACACCCAGGGGGCACAAGAGACCCAGTACTTC. This encodes CATSDTQGAQETQYF.

The chain joins TRBV3-1 (or the pseudogene TRBV3-2) to TRBJ1-6; TRBD1 matches 7 bases. This CDR3 has 18 residues. Unmatched junction bases numbered 8, after V lost 0 bases and J lost 3 bases. Germline-derived CDR1 and CDR2 are LGHDT and YNNKEL (reference sequence). Here the CDR3 reads CASSQERPGQIYNSPLHF. The CDR3 coding sequence is TGTGCCAGCAGCCAAGAACGCCCGGGACAGATCTATAATTCACCCCTCCACTTT.

This chain connects TRBV19 to TRBJ1-2, with 7 bases that match TRBD1. The J segment lost 4 bases and the V segment lost 0 bases, leaving 5 bases of the junction unmatched. Per the germline V gene, CDR1 is LNHDA and CDR2 is SQIVND (reference sequence). The CDR3 has 15 amino acids. CDR3 DNA sequence: TGTGCCAGTAGTATAGATCACCAGGGGGTCTATGGCTACACCTTC. Amino acids: CASSIDHQGVYGYTF.

The J gene is TRBJ2-1, the V gene TRBV6-4; no clear D. Germline CDR1 reads MRHNA; CDR2 reads SNTAGT. CDR3 length: 13 amino acids. V gave up 2 bases and J gave up 7 bases, with 9 bases separating them. The CDR3 spells CASSDDGVNEQFF. The DNA for the CDR3 is TGTGCCAGCAGTGACGACGGAGTTAATGAGCAGTTCTTC.

The chain joins TRBV23-1 to TRBJ1-1; TRBD1 might be the D (5 bases). TRBV23-1 counts as an open reading frame of uncertain function. This CDR3 contains 12 residues. The V and J ends lost 6 bases and 10 bases respectively, with 15 bases between them. The CDR3 DNA sequence: TGCGCCAGCAGCCTGACAGACGCGAGAGCTTTCTTT. Its translation is CASSLTDARAFF.

The chain carries TRBV11-2 and TRBJ2-5; 7 bases map to TRBD1. Germline V gives CDR1 SGHAT, CDR2 FQNNGV. J was trimmed by 5 bases and V by 0 bases; bases with no gene match: 3. The CDR3 sequence is 14 residues long. The CDR3 sequence: CASSLEGGVETQYF. The DNA for the CDR3 is TGTGCCAGCAGCTTAGAAGGGGGCGTTGAGACCCAGTACTTC.

The rearrangement joins TRBV18 to TRBJ2-5; TRBD1 matches 9 bases. V lost 3 bases and J lost 2; bases outside the gene matches: 4. The CDR3 length is 15 residues. Germline V gives CDR1 KGHSH, CDR2 LQKENI. Written as DNA, the CDR3 is TGTGCCAGCTCACCCGGGACAGGGAGGCAAGAGACCCAGTACTTC. It codes for CASSPGTGRQETQYF.